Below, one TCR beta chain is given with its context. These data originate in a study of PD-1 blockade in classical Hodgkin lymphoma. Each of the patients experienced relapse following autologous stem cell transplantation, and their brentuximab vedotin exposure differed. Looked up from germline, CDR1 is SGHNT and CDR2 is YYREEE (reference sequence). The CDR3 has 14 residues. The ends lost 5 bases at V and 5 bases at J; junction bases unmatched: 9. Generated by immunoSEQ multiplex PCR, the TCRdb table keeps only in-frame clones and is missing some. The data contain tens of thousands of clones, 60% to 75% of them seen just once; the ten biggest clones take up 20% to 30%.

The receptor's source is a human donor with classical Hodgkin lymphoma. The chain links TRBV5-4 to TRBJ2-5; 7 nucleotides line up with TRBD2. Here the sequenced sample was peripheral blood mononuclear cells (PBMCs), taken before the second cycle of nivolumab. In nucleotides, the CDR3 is TGTGCCAGCAGGGCAGGGAGGGTAGGTGAGACCCAGTACTTC. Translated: CASRAGRVGETQYF.